This T cell receptor (beta chain) was captured by sequencing in a study of blood T cells in healthy people across ages. In the study overall: Per every two T cells, about one barcoded beta molecule was captured by template switching.

For the second PCR, which ran for about 6 to 11 cycles, a sample-barcoded 5' primer and a J-beta primer mix were used. TCRdb ran MiXCR on the 5' RACE reads and lists one entry per CDR3 protein. This table holds roughly 1.6 million distinct CDR3 sequences, 30% to 35% found once. The germline V and J ends were trimmed by 7 bases and 7 bases, with 20 bases remaining between them. CDR3 length: 15 amino acids. CDR1 and CDR2 (germline): LGHDT, YNNKEL (reference sequence). General observations from the study: Whereas aged donors had fewer naive CD4+ cells, long-lived donors had more of them and higher diversity.

Points on this clonotype: The antigen remains unidentified.

The receptor was derived from a woman in her twenties or thirties in good health. Specimen: blood. The V gene is TRBV3-1, the J gene TRBJ2-1; a weak D match, TRBD1 (6 bases). The CDR3 DNA is TGTGCCAGCACCCCCGAGTGGGACATAGGGAATGAGCAGTTCTTC. This translates into CASTPEWDIGNEQFF.